This T cell receptor beta chain was found in a study of control samples from healthy donors and cancer patients. This clone was found once. Produced via immunoSEQ multiplex PCR; TCRdb's table is partial and in-frame only. Of about 79,000 clones in the sample, approximately 93% were seen once. The TCR was taken from a woman between 40 and 50 years old with lung cancer. Sequencing was performed on PBMCs.

This chain's CDR3 is CASMRGTEAFF. In nucleotides, the CDR3 is TGTGCCAGCATGAGGGGCACTGAAGCTTTCTTT. J is TRBJ1-1 and V is TRBV27; TRBD1 might be the D (5 bases). From germline, CDR1 is MNHEY and CDR2 SMNVEV (reference sequence). Trimming took 7 bases from V and 4 from J, leaving 7 bases between them. This CDR3 has 11 residues.